There are a few counts of the clone carrying this TCR beta chain. Its antigen is undetermined. The junction differs from germline at one of its ends, possibly a read error. This CDR3 is 15 amino acids long. The germline V gene has CDR1 SGHRS and CDR2 YFSETQ. This record belongs to a study of CD8 T cells in Susac syndrome. After extraction with the RNeasy kit, about 0.45 to 1 ug of the RNA was reverse transcribed using random hexamers. TCRdb re-derived calls from the immunoSEQ multiplex PCR reads in MiXCR, one entry per CDR3 protein. The data hold around 300,000 distinct CDR3 sequences, with about 90% observed a single time. Study findings and constraints: As the study acknowledged, the number of individuals who were part of its TCR sequencing and HLA analysis was relatively small.

Sequencing was done on a sample of CD4+ T cells from PBMCs. This clonotype was obtained from a human donor with multiple sclerosis. The V gene is TRBV5-1, the J gene TRBJ2-5; the match to TRBD1 covers 9 bases. The CDR3 nucleotides are TGTGCCAGCTCACTTGGACAGGGGCGCCAAGAGACCCAGTACTTC. Protein product: CASSLGQGRQETQYF.